One sample yielded the 24 T cell receptor beta chains listed below, sequenced in a study of control samples from healthy donors and cancer patients. TCRdb's copy holds only in-frame clones and misses some; the assay was immunoSEQ multiplex PCR. The profile shows around 94,000 clones, over 75% of them singletons. Input material: blood. These receptors were taken from a woman between 18 and 30 years old in good health.

This clone has a single count. The CDR3 protein is CSASDASGSPSGEKLFF. Here the CDR3 DNA reads TGCAGTGCTAGTGACGCCTCAGGGTCCCCGAGTGGAGAAAAACTGTTTTTT. The chain joins TRBV20-1 to TRBJ1-4; TRBD1 is a possible D gene (5 bases). The V and J ends lost 3 bases and 8 bases respectively, with 25 bases between them. Germline CDR1 is DFQATT and CDR2 is SNEGSKA (reference sequence). The CDR3 contains 17 residues.

The CDR3 sequence is CASSARAQTGINNEQFF. The CDR3, as DNA: TGTGCCAGCAGCGCACGAGCGCAGACAGGTATCAACAATGAGCAGTTCTTC. The chain is built from TRBV13 and TRBJ2-1; a possible D gene is TRBD1 (6 bases). Germline CDR1 is PRHDT and CDR2 is FYEKMQ (reference sequence). Trimming took 5 bases from V and 5 from J, leaving 22 bases between them. The CDR3 length is 17 residues.

The chain uses TRBV24-1 and TRBJ1-1; 9 bases align to TRBD1. Per the germline V gene, CDR1 is KGHDR and CDR2 is SFDVKD. The CDR3 spans 16 residues. The trim removed 3 bases at V and 4 bases at J, leaving 8 bases unmatched. The CDR3 DNA follows: TGTGCCACCAGTGATGCACCGGGACAGGGTCGCACTGAAGCTTTCTTT. Translation gives CATSDAPGQGRTEAFF.

The genes are TRBV19 and TRBJ1-1, with TRBD1 matching over 7 bases. This CDR3 region has 14 residues. Germline loops: CDR1 LNHDA, CDR2 SQIVND (reference sequence). Trimming took 4 bases from V and 4 from J; bases not matched to a gene: 6. The CDR3 DNA is TGTGCCAGTAGTACTTCACAGGGGTCCACTGAAGCTTTCTTT. It translates to CASSTSQGSTEAFF.

The chain employs TRBV19 and TRBJ1-2; D might be TRBD1 (6 bases). Per the germline V gene, CDR1 is LNHDA and CDR2 is SQIVND (reference sequence). The CDR3 has 12 amino acids. The CDR3 here is CAVEQGSYGYTF. The CDR3 nucleotides are TGTGCAGTAGAACAGGGATCCTATGGCTACACCTTC.

The V and J genes are TRBV20-1 and TRBJ1-1; 7 bases agree with TRBD1. Looked up from germline, CDR1 is DFQATT and CDR2 is SNEGSKA (reference sequence). The CDR3 spans 13 residues. Trimming at V came to 3 bases and at J to 4 bases, leaving 5 bases not matched to a gene. The CDR3 loop is CSASKGASTEAFF. Here the CDR3 DNA reads TGCAGTGCTAGTAAGGGGGCCAGCACTGAAGCTTTCTTT.

The sample holds one count of this clone. The V call is TRBV2, the J call TRBJ2-3; D assignment may be TRBD1 or TRBD2 (5 bases each). Germline CDR1 reads SNHLY; CDR2 reads FYNNEI. Trimming shortened V by 4 bases and J by 14 bases, and 25 bases separated the two germline ends. This CDR3 spans 15 amino acids. The CDR3 reads CASSGQILITNAGYF. CDR3 in DNA: TGTGCCAGCAGTGGACAGATACTTATAACAAACGCGGGGTATTTT.

The chain joins TRBV10-3 to TRBJ1-2; the D gene is possibly TRBD1 (5 bases). CDR1 and CDR2 from the germline V gene are ENHRY and SYGVKD. V was pared by 3 bases and J by 3 bases, with 8 bases between. The CDR3 spans 13 residues. For the CDR3, the DNA is TGTGCCATCAGTGACAGGGTCGACTATGGCTACACCTTC. Residues: CAISDRVDYGYTF.

This clone showed up just once. CDR3 protein: CASNRDTNTEAFF. For the CDR3, the DNA is TGCGCCAGTAACCGGGACACGAACACTGAAGCTTTCTTT. The V gene is TRBV5-1, the J gene TRBJ1-1, with D perhaps matching TRBD1 (6 bases). Germline V gene lookup returns CDR1 SGHRS and CDR2 YFSETQ. This CDR3 has 13 amino acids. The ends were cut back, 8 bases at V and 1 base at J, with 12 bases in the middle.

The chain is built from TRBV25-1 and TRBJ1-1, with D possibly TRBD1 on 6 matching bases. This CDR3 is built from 13 residues. Germline V lookup: CDR1 MGHDK, CDR2 SYGVNS. Trimming stripped 6 bases from V and 3 bases from J, with 11 bases between. CDR3 residues: CASRWRGDTEAFF. CDR3 sequence (DNA): TGTGCCAGCAGGTGGAGGGGGGACACTGAAGCTTTCTTT.

This chain connects TRBV7-6 to TRBJ1-4; the D is unclear. Trimming took off 1 base at V and 3 bases at J, with 9 bases between the two ends. The CDR3 extends over 15 amino acids. Germline CDR1 is SGHVS and CDR2 is FNYEAQ. The CDR3 DNA reads as TGTGCCAGCAGCTTAGATTGGGGAGCTAATGAAAAACTGTTTTTT. Translation gives CASSLDWGANEKLFF.

The rearrangement joins TRBV7-3 to TRBJ2-7; D is perhaps TRBD1 or TRBD2 (5 bases each). The CDR3 totals 13 residues. CDR1 and CDR2 (germline): SGHTA, FQGTGA. V lost 3 bases to trimming and J lost 5 bases, with 11 bases between them. The CDR3: CASSFGVGDEQYF. CDR3 coding DNA: TGTGCCAGCAGCTTCGGCGTGGGGGACGAGCAGTACTTC.

The table lists this clone with a few counts. V and J are TRBV29-1 and TRBJ2-5; D remains ambiguous. The CDR3 spans 15 residues. Trimming took 3 bases from V and 0 from J, leaving 14 bases between them. Germline V CDR1 and CDR2: SQVTM, ANQGSEA. CDR3: CSVDPLNQYQETQYF. As DNA, the CDR3 is TGCAGCGTTGATCCACTGAACCAGTACCAAGAGACCCAGTACTTC.

The chain is built from TRBV7-9 and TRBJ2-7; tentative D call: TRBD1 (6 bases). The ends were cut back, 5 bases at V and 5 bases at J, with 10 bases in the middle. Germline CDR1 SEHNR, CDR2 FQNEAQ (reference sequence). CDR3 size: 12 residues. The CDR3 here is CASSLRDNEQYF. As DNA, the CDR3 is TGTGCCAGCAGCCTCCGGGACAACGAGCAGTACTTC.

In DNA, the CDR3 is TGCACCAGCACCAGGGACAGGGGTGAAGAAAAACTGTTTTTT. This encodes CTSTRDRGEEKLFF. The chain links TRBV1 to TRBJ1-4; the listed D gene, TRBD1, was not tested against the DNA. TRBV1 is reported as a pseudogene. The CDR3 runs 14 residues.

The chain carries TRBV2 and TRBJ1-6; D call uncertain. V dropped 1 base and J dropped 0 bases, with 10 bases sitting between them. The CDR3 totals 17 residues. From germline, CDR1 is SNHLY and CDR2 FYNNEI. The CDR3 DNA reads TGTGCCAGCAGTGAAGAATTTGGGAGCTCCTATAATTCACCCCTCCACTTT. Its translation is CASSEEFGSSYNSPLHF.

The chain joins TRBV5-1 to TRBJ1-1; TRBD1 aligns across 11 bases. Germline CDR1 and CDR2: SGHRS and YFSETQ. J gave up 6 bases and V 0 bases, and 13 bases lay outside the gene matches. This CDR3 is 18 amino acids long. The CDR3 DNA reads TGCGCCAGCAGCTTGGGCCCGGGACAGGGGGGCCTAGTCGCTGAAGCTTTCTTT. Its protein is CASSLGPGQGGLVAEAFF.

The sample holds one count of this clone. The chain recombines TRBV24-1 with TRBJ2-7, with D hard to call. Trimming pared 5 bases from V and 3 bases from J, leaving 10 bases between. Germline CDR1 and CDR2: KGHDR and SFDVKD. The CDR3 has 13 amino acids. The CDR3: CATSGRPLYEQYF. CDR3 nucleotide sequence: TGTGCCACCAGTGGAAGGCCCCTCTACGAGCAGTACTTC.

J is TRBJ2-7 and V is TRBV5-1, with D possibly being TRBD2 (6 bases). Between the trimmed V and J ends, which lost 4 bases and 4 bases, there was a span of 15 bases. The CDR3 sequence is 14 residues long. The germline CDR1 and CDR2 sequences are SGHRS and YFSETQ. In nucleotides, the CDR3 is TGCGCCAGCAGCCCGGACTATACATTTTACGAGCAGTACTTC. This encodes CASSPDYTFYEQYF.

In its sample, this clone was seen once. J is TRBJ1-2 and V is TRBV12-3 or TRBV12-4; a possible D gene is TRBD1 (5 bases). V was shortened by 3 bases and J by 6 bases, with 11 bases between the two germline ends. The CDR3 loop spans 13 amino acids. CDR3 sequence: CASSLAQGHGYTF. The CDR3 DNA reads TGTGCCAGCAGTTTGGCCCAGGGTCATGGCTACACCTTC.

The V gene is TRBV19, the J gene TRBJ1-1; no firm D call. The CDR3 is 13 amino acids. The V gene's germline CDR1 is LNHDA and CDR2 SQIVND (reference sequence). Trimming left V 3 bases short and J 4 bases short, with 9 bases between. The CDR3 spells CASSITGGTEAFF. In nucleotides, the CDR3 is TGTGCCAGTAGTATCACGGGAGGCACTGAAGCTTTCTTT.

The genes are TRBV4-2 and TRBJ2-7, with 10 bases aligning to TRBD2. The germline V gene encodes CDR1 LGHNA and CDR2 YNFKEQ. CDR3 size: 17 residues. With 2 bases clipped from V and 6 bases from J, the junction kept 13 bases outside the gene matches. DNA for the CDR3: TGTGCCAGCAGCCAAAGTAGCGGGGGGAGATCAAGGGCCGAGCAGTACTTC. Its protein is CASSQSSGGRSRAEQYF.

The chain uses TRBV20-1 and TRBJ2-3; D not certain. With 3 bases removed from V and 4 bases from J, the gap between germline ends came to 2 bases. The germline V gene encodes CDR1 DFQATT and CDR2 SNEGSKA (reference sequence). The CDR3 is 10 amino acids. CDR3 in amino acids: CSASADTQYF. DNA for the CDR3: TGCAGTGCTAGCGCAGATACGCAGTATTTT.

This clone was counted once. The chain joins TRBV19 to TRBJ1-2; D is perhaps TRBD1 (6 bases). V shed 6 bases and J shed 8 bases, with 19 bases lying between them. Germline assignment: CDR1 LNHDA and CDR2 SQIVND (reference sequence). The CDR3 consists of 14 residues. Here the CDR3 DNA reads TGTGCCAGTAGCCGGGGGACACCCGAGGGGGGCTACACCTTC. This sequence encodes CASSRGTPEGGYTF.